The 27 T cell receptor beta chains given below trace back to one sample, sequenced in a study of OX40 agonist ivuxolimab in advanced cancers. Profiled with immunoSEQ multiplex PCR; TCRdb holds only in-frame clones, not every one. The repertoire has around 77,000 clones, 75% to 85% of them found once; the top ten carry roughly 5.4%. The sample was CD4+ or CD8+ T cells sorted from blood, taken in a trial of the OX40 agonist ivuxolimab. The receptor set was obtained from an adult with an advanced solid tumor such as melanoma, head and neck, liver or kidney cancer.

The genes are TRBV11-2 and TRBJ2-7; D may correspond to TRBD1 or TRBD2 (5 bases each). The CDR3 covers 15 residues. V lost 5 bases and J lost 5, with 19 bases in between. Germline lookup yields CDR1 SGHAT and CDR2 FQNNGV. The CDR3 is CASSISGQGNHEQYF. The CDR3, as DNA: TGTGCCAGCAGCATATCGGGGCAGGGCAACCACGAGCAGTACTTC.

In its sample, this clone was seen a few times. This chain connects TRBV19 to TRBJ2-1; 11 positions agree with TRBD2. The CDR3 loop spans 15 amino acids. The germline V gene has CDR1 LNHDA and CDR2 SQIVND (reference sequence). V trimming: 5 bases; J trimming: 4 bases; junction bases outside the gene matches: 4. In nucleotides, the CDR3 is TGTGCCAGTAGTCCCACTAGCGGGAGATACAATGAGCAGTTCTTC. Amino acid sequence: CASSPTSGRYNEQFF. The variable domain in full, completed from reference TRBV19 and TRBJ2-1, reads DGGITQSPKYLFRKEGQNVTLSCEQNLNHDAMYWYRQDPGQGLRLIYYSQIVNDFQKGDIAEGYSVSREKKESFPLTVTSAQKNPTAFYLCASSPTSGRYNEQFFGPGTRLTVL.

This clone appeared a few times. The genes are TRBV5-8 and TRBJ1-5, with 7 bases aligning to TRBD1. With 6 bases clipped from V and 3 bases from J, the junction kept 6 bases outside the gene matches. Per the germline V gene, CDR1 is SGHTS and CDR2 is YDEGEE. The CDR3 length is 14 residues. The CDR3 DNA is TGTGCCAGCACCCCGGGACAGTTCAATCAGCCCCAGCATTTT. Protein product: CASTPGQFNQPQHF.

The chain combines TRBV5-4 with TRBJ2-2; possibly TRBD1 or TRBD2 for D (6 bases each). This CDR3 region has 14 residues. The V gene lost 0 bases and the J gene lost 7 bases, with 10 bases spanning the gap. Looked up from germline, CDR1 is SGHNT and CDR2 is YYREEE (reference sequence). CDR3 DNA: TGTGCCAGCAGCTTGGGGGGGGCTGGCGGGGAGCTGTTTTTT. This encodes CASSLGGAGGELFF.

V usage is TRBV5-1 and J usage is TRBJ2-1; D gene unclear. Germline CDR1 SGHRS, CDR2 YFSETQ. The CDR3 extends over 14 amino acids. V lost 0 bases and J lost 1, with 5 bases in between. CDR3 in DNA: TGCGCCAGCAGCTTGGACAGTTCCTACAATGAGCAGTTCTTC. This sequence encodes CASSLDSSYNEQFF.

This chain uses TRBV29-1 with TRBJ2-4; D is possibly TRBD1 or TRBD2 (6 bases each). Per the germline V gene, CDR1 is SQVTM and CDR2 is ANQGSEA. V gave up 4 bases and J gave up 10 bases, with 17 bases separating them. The CDR3 covers 13 residues. The CDR3 coding sequence is TGCAGCGTTGCCCGGGGGCAGGGCTTGATTCAGTACTTC. Translating it yields CSVARGQGLIQYF.

The gene calls are TRBV6-6 and TRBJ1-5; a possible D gene is TRBD1 (6 bases). V lost 10 bases to trimming and J lost 3 bases, with 19 bases between them. Germline V gene data show CDR1 as MNHNY and CDR2 as SVGAGI (reference sequence). This CDR3 region has 15 residues. CDR3 sequence reads: CATRGSGATNQPQHF. The CDR3 DNA is TGTGCCACCCGGGGGTCGGGGGCTACCAATCAGCCCCAGCATTTT.

The rearrangement joins TRBV25-1 to TRBJ1-2; no clear D. From germline, CDR1 is MGHDK and CDR2 SYGVNS. This CDR3 has 13 residues. The germline V and J ends were trimmed by 2 bases and 8 bases, with 12 bases remaining between them. CDR3 in amino acids: CASSEVGYDGYTF. Written as DNA, the CDR3 is TGTGCCAGCAGTGAAGTTGGCTACGACGGCTACACCTTC.

The rearrangement uses TRBV29-1 and TRBJ1-4; possibly TRBD1 for D (6 bases). The CDR3 consists of 16 residues. Germline V CDR1 and CDR2: SQVTM, ANQGSEA. V lost 6 bases and J 0 bases, leaving 17 bases between the germline ends. This CDR3 reads CSVPRSGAATNEKLFF. CDR3 in DNA: TGCAGCGTCCCCCGTTCAGGGGCCGCAACTAATGAAAAACTGTTTTTT.

V is TRBV19 and J is TRBJ2-3; 12 positions match TRBD2. CDR1 and CDR2 from the germline V gene are LNHDA and SQIVND (reference sequence). Unmatched junction bases numbered 3, after V lost 4 bases and J lost 1 base. The CDR3 loop spans 16 amino acids. This CDR3 is CASSKRLAGGTDTQYF. CDR3 DNA sequence: TGTGCCAGTAGTAAACGACTAGCGGGAGGCACAGATACGCAGTATTTT.

The genes are TRBV2 and TRBJ2-4, with 12 bases that match TRBD2. Trimming took 6 bases from V and 8 from J; bases not matched to a gene: 8. The CDR3 loop spans 15 amino acids. Germline V gene sequence: CDR1 SNHLY, CDR2 FYNNEI. In DNA, the CDR3 is TGTGCCAGCAGCGGAGGGACTAGCGGGTTTGACATTCAGTACTTC. Its translation is CASSGGTSGFDIQYF.

The CDR3 DNA reads as TGTGCCAGCTCAAAAGGGACCACCCCTAAGAATCAGCCCCAGCATTTT. The encoded protein is CASSKGTTPKNQPQHF. The V call is TRBV18, the J call TRBJ1-5; D is perhaps TRBD1 (5 bases). Deletions cut 5 bases from V and 4 bases from J, with 18 bases between. This CDR3 comprises 16 residues. Per germline, CDR1 KGHSH and CDR2 LQKENI.

This chain joins TRBV30 and TRBJ2-7; 9 nucleotides agree with TRBD1. The germline V gene encodes CDR1 GTSNPN and CDR2 SVGIG (reference sequence). Trimming cost V 0 bases and J 2 bases; bases outside gene matches: 2. The CDR3 is 14 residues long. The CDR3 protein is CAWSVRTGAYEQYF. The CDR3, as DNA: TGTGCCTGGAGTGTAAGGACAGGGGCCTACGAGCAGTACTTC.

The chain carries TRBV29-1 and TRBJ1-2, with TRBD1 matching over 7 bases. The trim removed 4 bases at V and 6 bases at J, leaving 11 bases unmatched. CDR1 SQVTM and CDR2 ANQGSEA come from the germline V gene. This CDR3 is built from 14 residues. The CDR3 sequence is CSVVKPATGNGYTF. The CDR3 DNA sequence: TGCAGCGTTGTAAAACCGGCGACAGGGAATGGCTACACCTTC.

J is TRBJ1-2 and V is TRBV25-1, with TRBD1 as a possible D gene (5 bases). Deletions cut 6 bases from V and 0 bases from J, with 14 bases between. CDR3 length: 15 residues. Germline lookup yields CDR1 MGHDK and CDR2 SYGVNS. The DNA of the CDR3 is TGTGCCAGCAGCCCCGCAACAGGAGCTAACTATGGCTACACCTTC. This translates into CASSPATGANYGYTF.

The chain combines TRBV5-1 with TRBJ1-2; no firm D call. The CDR3 contains 15 residues. Trimming took 0 bases from V and 2 from J, leaving 11 bases between them. CDR1 is SGHRS, CDR2 YFSETQ, per germline. CDR3 DNA sequence: TGCGCCAGCAGCTTGGTTGGTTTAGGGAACTATGGCTACACCTTC. Translation: CASSLVGLGNYGYTF.

This clone showed up just once. The chain has TRBV7-2 and TRBJ2-3; D gene ambiguous. Trimming pared 5 bases from V and 0 bases from J, leaving 6 bases between. From germline, CDR1 is SGHTA and CDR2 FQGNSA. The CDR3 spans 13 residues. CDR3 residues: CASSAHSTDTQYF. The CDR3 DNA reads as TGTGCCAGCAGCGCCCACAGCACAGATACGCAGTATTTT.

This chain connects TRBV28 to TRBJ1-5; D is possibly TRBD1 (5 bases). Between the trimmed V and J ends, which lost 10 bases and 2 bases, there was a span of 24 bases. Germline CDR1 MDHEN, CDR2 SYDVKM. CDR3 length: 17 amino acids. The CDR3 is CATNFPDIAWGNQPQHF. CDR3 coding DNA: TGTGCCACTAACTTCCCGGACATTGCTTGGGGCAATCAGCCCCAGCATTTT.

The genes are TRBV7-9 and TRBJ2-5, with D hard to call. The CDR3 loop spans 15 amino acids. CDR1 is SEHNR and CDR2 is FQNEAQ in the germline V gene (reference sequence). V dropped 1 base and J dropped 7 bases, with 16 bases sitting between them. This CDR3 is CASSLVSGSSRTQYF. The DNA for the CDR3 is TGTGCCAGCAGCTTAGTCTCTGGAAGTTCTCGGACCCAGTACTTC.

This clone was detected many times. Other DNA variants within this sample encode the same CDR3. The chain carries TRBV7-3 and TRBJ2-3; 10 positions match TRBD2. Germline V gene data show CDR1 as SGHTA and CDR2 as FQGTGA. Trimming took 5 bases from V and 3 from J; bases not matched to a gene: 17. The CDR3 has 19 residues. For the CDR3, the DNA is TGTGCCAGCAGCCCCCGGGGGCCGCGAGCTAGCGGGAGAACAGATACGCAGTATTTT. Amino acids: CASSPRGPRASGRTDTQYF.

The V and J genes are TRBV2 and TRBJ2-1; 10 bases agree with TRBD1. The CDR3 covers 17 residues. With V trimmed by 7 bases and J by 9 bases, 18 bases remained unmatched. Germline assignment: CDR1 SNHLY and CDR2 FYNNEI. CDR3 DNA: TGTGCCAGCACCATGGCCGGGACAGGGGTTCTACGGCGTGAGCAGTTCTTC. Its protein is CASTMAGTGVLRREQFF. The full variable domain, in which reference TRBV2 and TRBJ2-1 provide the parts outside the CDR3, is EPEVTQTPSHQVTQMGQEVILRCVPISNHLYFYWYRQILGQKVEFLVSFYNNEISEKSEIFDDQFSVERPDGSNFTLKIRSTKLEDSAMYFCASTMAGTGVLRREQFFGPGTRLTVL.

V usage is TRBV2 and J usage is TRBJ1-1; D might be TRBD1 (6 bases). The CDR3 extends over 13 amino acids. Germline assignment: CDR1 SNHLY and CDR2 FYNNEI. V lost 5 bases to trimming and J lost 6 bases, with 13 bases between them. CDR3 residues: CASSQTGFAEAFF. CDR3 DNA: TGTGCCAGCAGTCAAACAGGGTTTGCTGAAGCTTTCTTT.

Remarks on this clone: Different DNA sequences within this sample yield the same CDR3. The J gene is TRBJ2-5, the V gene TRBV18; D uncertain. Germline V gene data show CDR1 as KGHSH and CDR2 as LQKENI. This CDR3 region has 12 residues. The V end lost 1 base, the J end lost 3 bases, and 3 bases lay between the germline ends. CDR3 sequence (DNA): TGTGCCAGCTCACCACTTGAAGAGACCCAGTACTTC. Translation gives CASSPLEETQYF.

The V and J genes are TRBV27 and TRBJ1-2; possible D gene TRBD1, 6 bases. Per germline, CDR1 MNHEY and CDR2 SMNVEV (reference sequence). The ends were cut back, 3 bases at V and 6 bases at J, with 26 bases in the middle. The CDR3 runs to 18 residues. The CDR3 reads CASSFGLWQGQPVHGYTF. The CDR3 nucleotides read TGTGCCAGCAGTTTTGGTCTGTGGCAGGGGCAACCTGTTCATGGCTACACCTTC.

The chain links TRBV9 to TRBJ2-5; TRBD2 matches at 7 bases. From germline, CDR1 is SGDLS and CDR2 YYNGEE. This CDR3 contains 18 residues. V lost 3 bases to trimming and J lost 5 bases; unmatched junction nucleotides: 19. The CDR3 region is CASSAAPSTSWSRETQYF. Here the CDR3 DNA reads TGTGCCAGCAGCGCCGCCCCCTCGACTAGCTGGAGTCGGGAGACCCAGTACTTC. The full variable domain, rest sourced from reference TRBV9 and TRBJ2-5, is DSGVTQTPKHLITATGQRVTLRCSPRSGDLSVYWYQQSLDQGLQFLIQYYNGEERAKGNILERFSAQQFPDLHSELNLSSLELGDSALYFCASSAAPSTSWSRETQYFGPGTRLLVL.

J is TRBJ1-2 and V is TRBV4-1, with D tentatively TRBD1 (5 bases). The CDR3 is made up of 15 amino acids. Trimming stripped 2 bases from V and 4 bases from J, with 14 bases between. Germline values: CDR1 MGHRA, CDR2 YSYEKL. The CDR3: CASSQTGLPPYGYTF. DNA for the CDR3: TGCGCCAGCAGCCAAACGGGACTTCCACCCTATGGCTACACCTTC.

V usage is TRBV2 and J usage is TRBJ2-5, with 10 bases that match TRBD2. The J call may be faulty, since TRBJ2-7 better matches the DNA end. Germline lookup yields CDR1 SNHLY and CDR2 FYNNEI. This CDR3 spans 14 amino acids. CDR3 residues: CASSVWTSGNEQYF. DNA of the CDR3: TGTGCCAGCAGTGTCTGGACTAGCGGAAACGAGCAGTACTTC.